The entry below gives a single TCR beta chain sequence along with its context. This record comes from a study of T cells in narcolepsy. V was pared by 5 bases and J by 5 bases, with 15 bases between. The CDR3 is made up of 14 amino acids. Per the germline V gene, CDR1 is SGHTA and CDR2 is FQGNSA. Here immunoSEQ multiplex PCR was the method, and the copy in TCRdb shows in-frame clones only, minus some. The sample carries some 30,000 clones, approximately 80% recorded once. The sequenced sample was CD45RA- memory CD4+ T cells from PBMCs. The V and J genes are TRBV7-2 and TRBJ2-5; unclear D gene. This TCR derives from a human donor with narcolepsy. Written as DNA, the CDR3 is TGTGCCAGCAGCCCAGGCGCAGCGCGGGAGACCCAGTACTTC. Amino acid sequence: CASSPGAARETQYF.